Following are 26 T cell receptor beta chains from one sample sequenced in a study of OX40 agonist ivuxolimab in advanced cancers. Produced via immunoSEQ multiplex PCR; TCRdb's table is partial and in-frame only. Of roughly 7,000 clones detected, about four fifths appear once; the ten largest clones hold 20% to 25%. The input for sequencing was CD4+ or CD8+ T cells sorted from blood, taken in a trial of the OX40 agonist ivuxolimab. These receptors were collected from an adult with an advanced solid tumor such as melanoma, head and neck, liver or kidney cancer.

The gene calls are TRBV9 and TRBJ2-3; D gene unclear. The germline V and J ends were trimmed by 0 bases and 7 bases, with 15 bases remaining between them. The length of the CDR3 is 15 residues. In germline, CDR1 is SGDLS, CDR2 YYNGEE. In DNA, the CDR3 is TGTGCCAGCAGCGTAGCTGGGTCACCCCGGAATACGCAGTATTTT. Translated: CASSVAGSPRNTQYF. Complete variable domain (other parts from reference TRBV9 and TRBJ2-3): DSGVTQTPKHLITATGQRVTLRCSPRSGDLSVYWYQQSLDQGLQFLIQYYNGEERAKGNILERFSAQQFPDLHSELNLSSLELGDSALYFCASSVAGSPRNTQYFGPGTRLTVL.

The chain couples TRBV4-3 to TRBJ2-5, with TRBD1 matching over 8 bases. The end of the DNA is better explained by TRBJ2-7, so the J call may be wrong. Germline V CDR1 and CDR2: LGHNA, YSLEER. The CDR3 extends over 15 amino acids. CDR3 DNA sequence: TGCGCCAGCGCACCAATAGGGACAGGAGATTTCGAGCAGTACTTC. Translated, it gives CASAPIGTGDFEQYF.

The chain employs TRBV2 and TRBJ2-2; D might be TRBD2 (9 bases). CDR3 length: 15 residues. V lost 10 bases and J lost 1, with 16 bases in between. Germline CDR1 reads SNHLY; CDR2 reads FYNNEI. The CDR3 loop reads CATAGGTGNTGELFF. The CDR3 nucleotides are TGTGCCACGGCGGGGGGGACAGGGAACACCGGGGAGCTGTTTTTT.

This clone was seen a few times. V usage is TRBV5-1 and J usage is TRBJ1-1; D remains ambiguous. CDR1 SGHRS and CDR2 YFSETQ come from the germline V gene. CDR3 length equals 12 residues. Trimming removed 0 bases at V and 9 bases at J, with 9 bases between. CDR3 amino acids: CASSLDGPKAFF. CDR3 sequence (DNA): TGCGCCAGCAGCTTGGATGGTCCGAAAGCTTTCTTT.

The chain recombines TRBV5-6 with TRBJ2-7; 7 nucleotides line up with TRBD2. The V gene end was trimmed by 1 base and the J gene end by 6 bases; junction bases not matched to a gene: 4. This CDR3 is built from 13 residues. Germline CDR1 and CDR2: SGHDT and YYEEEE. The CDR3 bases are TGTGCCAGCAGCTTGAGGGAGGGACTCGAGCAGTACTTC. Translating gives CASSLREGLEQYF.

The V call is TRBV7-9, the J call TRBJ2-7; 8 positions match TRBD1. Trimming cost V 3 bases and J 4 bases; bases outside gene matches: 5. The CDR3 consists of 14 residues. The germline gives CDR1 SEHNR, CDR2 FQNEAQ (reference sequence). CDR3 loop: CASSFGTGGYEQYF. DNA for the CDR3: TGTGCCAGCAGCTTTGGAACAGGGGGGTACGAGCAGTACTTC.

J is TRBJ2-7 and V is TRBV11-3; the match to TRBD1 covers 9 bases. Germline-derived CDR1 and CDR2 are SGHNT and YENEEA. The CDR3 has 15 amino acids. V trimming: 5 bases; J trimming: 2 bases; junction bases outside the gene matches: 7. Written as DNA, the CDR3 is TGTGCCAGCAGCATCGGGACAGGGAAAGCCTACGAGCAGTACTTC. As protein: CASSIGTGKAYEQYF.

This clone is large. The CDR3 is CASSTPGRGLWRGTEAFF. CDR3 DNA: TGTGCCAGTAGTACCCCCGGTCGGGGCCTTTGGAGGGGCACTGAAGCTTTCTTT. The chain uses TRBV19 and TRBJ1-1; a possible D gene is TRBD1 (5 bases). There are 18 residues in the CDR3. Per germline, CDR1 LNHDA and CDR2 SQIVND (reference sequence). V dropped 4 bases and J dropped 4 bases, with 25 bases sitting between them.

This chain uses TRBV7-6 with TRBJ2-1; D is uncertain. CDR3 length: 16 amino acids. The germline V gene has CDR1 SGHVS and CDR2 FNYEAQ. Trimming shortened V by 3 bases and J by 0 bases, and 12 bases separated the two germline ends. In DNA form, the CDR3 reads TGTGCCAGCAGCTTGTCTTCCTCGAGCTCCTACAATGAGCAGTTCTTC. Translation gives CASSLSSSSSYNEQFF.

The chain carries TRBV5-6 and TRBJ2-7; unclear D gene. Per germline, CDR1 SGHDT and CDR2 YYEEEE. The V gene lost 3 bases and the J gene lost 3 bases, with 16 bases spanning the gap. This CDR3 comprises 15 residues. The DNA of the CDR3 is TGTGCCAGCAGCTCCTGGGCAAAGGGCGGCTACGAGCAGTACTTC. Its translation: CASSSWAKGGYEQYF.

This clone was seen once. The CDR3 here is CASSGQGLNYGYTF. DNA of the CDR3: TGCGCCAGCAGCGGACAGGGTCTGAACTATGGCTACACCTTC. This rearrangement joins TRBV5-1 to TRBJ1-2; 8 bases agree with TRBD1. CDR1 and CDR2 from the germline V gene are SGHRS and YFSETQ. This CDR3 has 14 residues. The V and J ends lost 4 bases and 2 bases, in that order; junction bases with no gene match: 4.

This clone has only one observation. V usage is TRBV9 and J usage is TRBJ2-7, with 11 bases aligning to TRBD2. CDR1 is SGDLS and CDR2 is YYNGEE in the germline V gene. Trimming took 4 bases from V and 2 from J; bases not matched to a gene: 5. There are 15 residues in the CDR3. CDR3 loop: CASSLLAGEAYEQYF. The DNA of the CDR3 is TGTGCCAGCAGCCTACTAGCGGGGGAAGCCTACGAGCAGTACTTC.

This chain joins TRBV4-3 and TRBJ1-1, with D perhaps matching TRBD1 (6 bases). This CDR3 is 16 amino acids long. Germline assignment: CDR1 LGHNA and CDR2 YSLEER. The V end was cut by 4 bases, the J end by 0 bases, with 15 bases between. The CDR3 DNA reads as TGCGCCAGCAGCCTCTCCCTCAGGGGAATGAACACTGAAGCTTTCTTT. Its protein product is CASSLSLRGMNTEAFF.

V usage is TRBV5-1 and J usage is TRBJ2-7; 7 bases map to TRBD2. The CDR3 runs 13 residues. Germline V lookup: CDR1 SGHRS, CDR2 YFSETQ. Trimming at V came to 5 bases and at J to 1 base, leaving 3 bases not matched to a gene. The chain's CDR3 is CASRVGGSYEQYF. The CDR3 DNA is TGCGCCAGCAGGGTGGGAGGGTCCTACGAGCAGTACTTC.

The count of this clone is one. The rearrangement uses TRBV6-5 and TRBJ1-3; unclear D gene. The ends were cut back, 5 bases at V and 1 base at J, with 12 bases in the middle. Germline lookup yields CDR1 MNHEY and CDR2 SVGAGI. The CDR3 spans 15 residues. CDR3 nucleotides: TGTGCCAGCAGTATTCATGCGGGGTCTGGAAACACCATATATTTT. This gives the protein CASSIHAGSGNTIYF.

This chain joins TRBV9 and TRBJ1-2; D call uncertain. Trimming took 2 bases from V and 0 from J, leaving 5 bases between them. The germline V gene encodes CDR1 SGDLS and CDR2 YYNGEE. The CDR3 runs to 13 residues. The CDR3 reads CASSVGTNYGYTF. The CDR3 nucleotides read TGTGCCAGCAGCGTGGGGACTAACTATGGCTACACCTTC.

The chain employs TRBV6-9 and TRBJ2-1; TRBD1 might be the D (5 bases). The CDR3 totals 15 residues. The V end was cut by 6 bases, the J end by 3 bases, with 15 bases between. Germline loops: CDR1 MNHGY, CDR2 SVAAGI. CDR3 loop: CASSHAGPGYNEQFF. Written as DNA, the CDR3 is TGTGCCAGCAGCCACGCAGGGCCTGGCTACAATGAGCAGTTCTTC.

CDR3 sequence (DNA): TGTGCCAGCAGTCAGGGTCGGGAGTCCGACGAGCAGTACTTC. Protein product: CASSQGRESDEQYF. V is TRBV27 and J is TRBJ2-7, with D perhaps TRBD2 (6 bases). In germline, CDR1 is MNHEY, CDR2 SMNVEV (reference sequence). The CDR3 is made up of 14 amino acids. Trimming pared 5 bases from V and 5 bases from J, leaving 16 bases between.

The chain recombines TRBV19 with TRBJ1-1; unclear D gene. The CDR3 has 13 amino acids. V gave up 3 bases and J gave up 5 bases, with 10 bases separating them. In germline, CDR1 is LNHDA, CDR2 SQIVND (reference sequence). CDR3 in DNA: TGTGCCAGTAGTATCGGGGAAGGGACTGAAGCTTTCTTT. Amino acid sequence: CASSIGEGTEAFF. Based on the CDR3 plus reference TRBV19 and TRBJ1-1, the full variable domain is DGGITQSPKYLFRKEGQNVTLSCEQNLNHDAMYWYRQDPGQGLRLIYYSQIVNDFQKGDIAEGYSVSREKKESFPLTVTSAQKNPTAFYLCASSIGEGTEAFFGQGTRLTVV.

The chain has TRBV6-5 and TRBJ1-1; 8 nucleotides line up with TRBD1. In germline, CDR1 is MNHEY, CDR2 SVGAGI. J lost 7 bases, V lost 2 bases, and 6 bases had no gene match. The CDR3 is made up of 14 amino acids. The CDR3 here is CASSYVRGHFEAFF. Written as DNA, the CDR3 is TGTGCCAGCAGTTACGTCAGGGGGCATTTTGAAGCTTTCTTT.

This clone was seen only a few times. This chain links TRBV7-9 with TRBJ1-5; no clear D gene. Per the germline V gene, CDR1 is SEHNR and CDR2 is FQNEAQ (reference sequence). The germline V and J ends were trimmed by 1 base and 7 bases, with 8 bases remaining between them. The CDR3 length is 13 residues. This CDR3 reads CASSLGPRQPQHF. The CDR3 bases are TGTGCCAGCAGCTTAGGTCCACGGCAGCCCCAGCATTTT.

The chain employs TRBV28 and TRBJ2-2, with unresolved D. The V and J ends lost 5 bases and 3 bases respectively, with 16 bases between them. CDR1 is MDHEN, CDR2 SYDVKM, per germline. This CDR3 has 16 amino acids. The CDR3 loop is CASSPHLIRDTGELFF. CDR3 sequence (DNA): TGTGCCAGCAGTCCTCACTTGATTAGGGACACCGGGGAGCTGTTTTTT.

The gene calls are TRBV5-1 and TRBJ1-1; 8 bases align to TRBD1. After removal of 7 bases from V and 6 bases from J, the junction contained 11 bases not matched to a gene. The CDR3 sequence is 14 residues long. Germline CDR1 and CDR2: SGHRS and YFSETQ. This chain's CDR3 is CASRKRQGAAEAFF. The CDR3 bases are TGCGCCAGCCGGAAGCGGCAGGGGGCGGCTGAAGCTTTCTTT.

This chain uses TRBV5-4 with TRBJ2-2; D is perhaps TRBD2 (6 bases). The CDR3 contains 13 residues. Trimming took 4 bases from V and 6 from J, leaving 10 bases between them. Germline assignment: CDR1 SGHNT and CDR2 YYREEE (reference sequence). The CDR3 region is CASSVSGAGELFF. The CDR3 DNA sequence: TGTGCCAGCAGCGTATCGGGGGCCGGGGAGCTGTTTTTT.

The chain combines TRBV2 with TRBJ1-4; D unresolved. V lost 6 bases and J 0 bases, leaving 11 bases between the germline ends. Germline V gene data show CDR1 as SNHLY and CDR2 as FYNNEI. The length of the CDR3 is 15 residues. The CDR3 region is CASRFTGTTNEKLFF. The CDR3 DNA sequence: TGTGCCAGCAGATTTACCGGGACAACTAATGAAAAACTGTTTTTT.

The J gene is TRBJ2-2, the V gene TRBV5-8; D is undetermined. The V end lost 0 bases, the J end lost 4 bases, and 13 bases lay between the germline ends. CDR1 and CDR2 from the germline V gene are SGHTS and YDEGEE. The CDR3 is 16 residues long. Here the CDR3 DNA reads TGTGCCAGCAGCTTGGAGACGAAGACCGTCACCGGGGAGCTGTTTTTT. Protein sequence: CASSLETKTVTGELFF.